The next 25 T cell receptor beta chains were all read from a single sample in a study of CD8 T cells in Susac syndrome. Reverse transcription used roughly 0.5 to 1 ug RNA and random hexamers. In TCRdb, the immunoSEQ multiplex PCR reads were re-called with MiXCR into one record per CDR3 protein. This table has around 130,000 distinct CDR3 sequences, under 95% appearing once. Sequenced material: CD8+ T cells from PBMCs. All receptors come from a human donor with multiple sclerosis.

This clonotype was detected once. The chain uses TRBV6-1 and TRBJ2-1; D perhaps matches TRBD2 (7 bases). The CDR3 is 17 amino acids. In germline, CDR1 is MNHNS, CDR2 SASEGT. Trimming left V 6 bases short and J 7 bases short, with 25 bases between. CDR3 in DNA: TGTGCCAGCAGCCACCCACTGGCGGGAGAGGGGGTAAATGAGCAGTTCTTC. Translating it yields CASSHPLAGEGVNEQFF.

The chain has TRBV5-4 and TRBJ2-7, with TRBD1 matching 8 bases. The CDR3 length is 14 residues. CDR1 and CDR2 (germline): SGHNT, YYREEE (reference sequence). V lost 6 bases and J lost 8; bases outside the gene matches: 13. The CDR3 DNA follows: TGTGCCAGCACCGATGGACAGGGAAGTGTCAAGCAGTACTTC. Translation gives CASTDGQGSVKQYF.

The J gene is TRBJ1-5, the V gene TRBV3-1, with D uncertain. Germline V gene data show CDR1 as LGHDT and CDR2 as YNNKEL (reference sequence). The CDR3 covers 13 residues. Trimming pared 2 bases from V and 6 bases from J, leaving 8 bases between. CDR3 coding DNA: TGTGCCAGCAGCCAAATCGAAAGTCAGCCCCAGCATTTT. Amino acid sequence: CASSQIESQPQHF.

The genes are TRBV5-1 and TRBJ2-7, with 9 bases fitting TRBD1. In germline, CDR1 is SGHRS, CDR2 YFSETQ. V trimming: 3 bases; J trimming: 0 bases; junction bases outside the gene matches: 16. The CDR3 sequence is 19 residues long. The CDR3 DNA is TGCGCCAGCAGCTCCCAGCAGCCTACAGGGGGCACAAACTCCTACGAGCAGTACTTC. It translates to CASSSQQPTGGTNSYEQYF. Combining the CDR3 with reference TRBV5-1 and TRBJ2-7 gives the whole variable domain KAGVTQTPRYLIKTRGQQVTLSCSPISGHRSVSWYQQTPGQGLQFLFEYFSETQRNKGNFPGRFSGRQFSNSRSEMNVSTLELGDSALYLCASSSQQPTGGTNSYEQYFGPGTRLTVT.

This clonotype was found a few times. V usage is TRBV6-1 and J usage is TRBJ2-1, with D tentatively TRBD2 (5 bases). V was cut by 3 bases and J by 9 bases, with 6 bases left in between. The germline V gene encodes CDR1 MNHNS and CDR2 SASEGT. The CDR3 runs 11 residues. The CDR3: CASSEGSEQFF. CDR3 nucleotides: TGTGCCAGCAGTGAGGGGAGTGAGCAGTTCTTC.

This clonotype has just a few counts. The V gene is TRBV5-1, the J gene TRBJ2-7; TRBD2 might be the D (5 bases). The germline V gene encodes CDR1 SGHRS and CDR2 YFSETQ. This CDR3 is 12 amino acids long. Deletions cut 4 bases from V and 6 bases from J, with 11 bases between. CDR3 amino acids: CASSVKGAEQYF. CDR3 DNA: TGCGCCAGCAGCGTAAAGGGAGCCGAGCAGTACTTC.

The chain carries TRBV12-3 or TRBV12-4 and TRBJ2-1, with D uncertain. Trimming left V 6 bases short and J 7 bases short, with 19 bases between. The CDR3 is 15 amino acids. CDR3 DNA sequence: TGTGCCAGCAGCCGGGCAGGTTCTCATCCTAATGAGCAGTTCTTC. It specifies CASSRAGSHPNEQFF.

The chain combines TRBV24-1 with TRBJ2-1, with D perhaps matching TRBD2 (5 bases). V shed 4 bases and J shed 6 bases, with 12 bases lying between them. CDR3 length equals 14 residues. Germline V CDR1 and CDR2: KGHDR, SFDVKD. In nucleotides, the CDR3 is TGTGCCACCAGTGACGCTTACCGGGGCAATGAGCAGTTCTTC. It is translated as CATSDAYRGNEQFF.

This chain joins TRBV7-9 and TRBJ2-1; 10 bases are shared with TRBD2. V lost 6 bases and J lost 0; bases outside the gene matches: 11. The CDR3 consists of 18 residues. Germline values: CDR1 SEHNR, CDR2 FQNEAQ (reference sequence). The CDR3 here is CASRPGLAEGASYNEQFF. CDR3 sequence (DNA): TGTGCCAGCAGACCAGGACTAGCGGAGGGGGCCTCCTACAATGAGCAGTTCTTC. Full variable domain (remainder filled in from reference TRBV7-9 and TRBJ2-1): DTGVSQNPRHKITKRGQNVTFRCDPISEHNRLYWYRQTLGQGPEFLTYFQNEAQLEKSRLLSDRFSAERPKGSFSTLEIQRTEQGDSAMYLCASRPGLAEGASYNEQFFGPGTRLTVL.

The CDR3 sequence: CASSERATEAFF. CDR3 sequence (DNA): TGTGCCAGCAGTGAAAGGGCAACAGAAGCTTTCTTT. This sequence joins TRBV2 and TRBJ1-1; D remains unclear. The length of the CDR3 is 12 residues. Germline V gene lookup returns CDR1 SNHLY and CDR2 FYNNEI. The V end lost 2 bases, the J end lost 8 bases, and 9 bases lay between the germline ends.

In this sample, this clonotype turned up once. The rearrangement joins TRBV10-3 to TRBJ2-7; no clear D gene. The CDR3 spans 12 residues. Germline CDR1 ENHRY, CDR2 SYGVKD. The V and J ends lost 10 bases and 7 bases respectively, with 17 bases between them. This chain's CDR3 is CATTTGVREQYF. The CDR3 coding sequence is TGTGCCACCACGACTGGGGTCCGGGAGCAGTACTTC.

The chain uses TRBV4-1 and TRBJ1-6; D possibly corresponds to TRBD1 (5 bases). V lost 0 bases and J 9 bases, leaving 12 bases between the germline ends. CDR1 is MGHRA and CDR2 is YSYEKL in the germline V gene. CDR3 size: 15 residues. In DNA form, the CDR3 reads TGCGCCAGCAGCCAAGATCAGGGAGGAGGTTCACCCCTCCACTTT. Translating it yields CASSQDQGGGSPLHF.

The V gene is TRBV4-1, the J gene TRBJ2-1, with D hard to call. Trimming removed 1 base at V and 16 bases at J, with 11 bases between. Germline CDR1 and CDR2: MGHRA and YSYEKL. CDR3 size: 11 residues. CDR3 nucleotide sequence: TGCGCCAGCAGCCAAGGGACCTTTTACTTCTTC. Translating it yields CASSQGTFYFF.

The rearrangement joins TRBV28 to TRBJ2-7, with unresolved D. V lost 2 bases, J lost 5 bases, and 7 bases lay in between. The CDR3 is made up of 12 amino acids. The germline CDR1 and CDR2 sequences are MDHEN and SYDVKM. The CDR3: CASSLISHEQYF. As DNA, the CDR3 is TGTGCCAGCAGTTTAATTTCGCACGAGCAGTACTTC. Full variable domain (outside the CDR3, taken from reference TRBV28 and TRBJ2-7): DVKVTQSSRYLVKRTGEKVFLECVQDMDHENMFWYRQDPGLGLRLIYFSYDVKMKEKGDIPEGYSVSREKKERFSLILESASTNQTSMYLCASSLISHEQYFGPGTRLTVT.

CDR3 sequence: CAWSVGGYGYTF. The CDR3 DNA reads TGTGCCTGGAGTGTTGGAGGCTATGGCTACACCTTC. The chain couples TRBV30 to TRBJ1-2; no definite D call. Trimming stripped 0 bases from V and 4 bases from J, with 6 bases between. Germline V lookup: CDR1 GTSNPN, CDR2 SVGIG (reference sequence). CDR3 size: 12 residues.

The chain has TRBV19 and TRBJ1-1; the D gene is possibly TRBD1 (5 bases). Per the germline V gene, CDR1 is LNHDA and CDR2 is SQIVND (reference sequence). The V end was cut by 6 bases, the J end by 5 bases, with 16 bases between. This CDR3 has 14 amino acids. The DNA of the CDR3 is TGTGCCAGTAGGCCGGGACCCCCGGAGACTGAAGCTTTCTTT. This encodes CASRPGPPETEAFF.

The chain couples TRBV19 to TRBJ1-5, with D possibly matching TRBD1 (6 bases). The CDR3 sequence is 14 residues long. Germline V gene data show CDR1 as LNHDA and CDR2 as SQIVND (reference sequence). Trimming pared 3 bases from V and 4 bases from J, leaving 10 bases between. The CDR3 here is CASSIRTANQPQHF. The CDR3 region has the DNA TGTGCCAGTAGTATCCGGACAGCGAATCAGCCCCAGCATTTT. The entire variable domain, with the rest obtained from reference TRBV19 and TRBJ1-5, is as follows: DGGITQSPKYLFRKEGQNVTLSCEQNLNHDAMYWYRQDPGQGLRLIYYSQIVNDFQKGDIAEGYSVSREKKESFPLTVTSAQKNPTAFYLCASSIRTANQPQHFGDGTRLSIL.

The rearrangement uses TRBV14 and TRBJ2-6, with TRBD2 as a possible D gene (6 bases). Trimming left V 3 bases short and J 2 bases short, with 14 bases between. CDR1 and CDR2 from the germline V gene are SGHDN and FVKESK. The CDR3 has 17 amino acids. The CDR3 DNA is TGTGCCAGCAGCCAGAGACTAGGAGGGGCTGGGGCCAACGTCCTGACTTTC. As protein: CASSQRLGGAGANVLTF.

The rearrangement joins TRBV13 to TRBJ2-7; 9 bases agree with TRBD2. Germline lookup yields CDR1 PRHDT and CDR2 FYEKMQ (reference sequence). The CDR3 is 16 amino acids. Trimming at V came to 3 bases and at J to 0 bases, leaving 6 bases not matched to a gene. CDR3 loop: CASSFRTSEFSYEQYF. DNA of the CDR3: TGTGCCAGCAGCTTCAGGACTAGCGAATTCTCCTACGAGCAGTACTTC.

The CDR3 nucleotides are TGCGCCAGCAGCCAAGTTTACCCCACCGGGGAGCTGTTTTTT. This sequence encodes CASSQVYPTGELFF. V is TRBV4-1 and J is TRBJ2-2, with D unresolved. This CDR3 contains 14 residues. Germline V gene sequence: CDR1 MGHRA, CDR2 YSYEKL. The ends were cut back, 1 base at V and 4 bases at J, with 7 bases in the middle.

The J gene is TRBJ1-1, the V gene TRBV20-1; D might be TRBD1 (6 bases). From germline, CDR1 is DFQATT and CDR2 SNEGSKA (reference sequence). The CDR3 loop spans 13 amino acids. With 6 bases removed from V and 0 bases from J, the gap between germline ends came to 11 bases. The CDR3 sequence is CSAPWGLNTEAFF. The CDR3 DNA follows: TGCAGTGCACCTTGGGGGCTGAACACTGAAGCTTTCTTT.

V gene TRBV7-2 combines with J gene TRBJ2-3; weak D call: TRBD1 (5 bases). The CDR3 is made up of 14 amino acids. Trimming left V 1 base short and J 2 bases short, with 7 bases between. Germline values: CDR1 SGHTA, CDR2 FQGNSA. CDR3 nucleotides: TGTGCCAGCAGCTTAGGACAGAACACAGATACGCAGTATTTT. It codes for CASSLGQNTDTQYF.

This clonotype has just one count. The chain recombines TRBV4-3 with TRBJ2-7, with 7 bases matching TRBD1. In germline, CDR1 is LGHNA, CDR2 YSLEER. This CDR3 comprises 13 residues. The ends lost 2 bases at V and 6 bases at J; junction bases unmatched: 4. DNA of the CDR3: TGCGCCAGCAGCCAATCGACAGGGACCGAGCAGTACTTC. Its translation: CASSQSTGTEQYF.

This clonotype was observed once. The V call is TRBV19, the J call TRBJ2-1; D possibly corresponds to TRBD2 (6 bases). Trimming shortened V by 5 bases and J by 5 bases, and 16 bases separated the two germline ends. Per the germline V gene, CDR1 is LNHDA and CDR2 is SQIVND (reference sequence). The CDR3 spans 15 residues. CDR3 sequence reads: CASSPGSGFNNEQFF. Written as DNA, the CDR3 is TGTGCCAGTAGTCCAGGTAGCGGTTTCAACAATGAGCAGTTCTTC.

The chain joins TRBV20-1 to TRBJ2-2; 11 bases align to TRBD2. The germline V gene encodes CDR1 DFQATT and CDR2 SNEGSKA (reference sequence). This CDR3 spans 23 amino acids. Trimming cost V 0 bases and J 0 bases; bases outside gene matches: 21. The CDR3 DNA follows: TGCAGTGCTAGAGACCTTGGGCTGGGGGAGGGGGCTAGCGGGAGGTCGAACACCGGGGAGCTGTTTTTT. Translation: CSARDLGLGEGASGRSNTGELFF.